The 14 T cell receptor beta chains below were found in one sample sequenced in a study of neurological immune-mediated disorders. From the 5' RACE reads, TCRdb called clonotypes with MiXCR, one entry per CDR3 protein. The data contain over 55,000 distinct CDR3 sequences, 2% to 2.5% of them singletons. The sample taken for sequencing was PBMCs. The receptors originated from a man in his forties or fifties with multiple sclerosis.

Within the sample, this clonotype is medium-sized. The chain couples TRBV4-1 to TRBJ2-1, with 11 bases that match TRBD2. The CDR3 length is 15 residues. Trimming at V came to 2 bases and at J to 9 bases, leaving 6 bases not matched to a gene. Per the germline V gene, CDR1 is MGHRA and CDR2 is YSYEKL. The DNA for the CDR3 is TGCGCCAGCAGCCAACTGACTAGCGGGACCGCTGAGCAGTTCTTC. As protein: CASSQLTSGTAEQFF.

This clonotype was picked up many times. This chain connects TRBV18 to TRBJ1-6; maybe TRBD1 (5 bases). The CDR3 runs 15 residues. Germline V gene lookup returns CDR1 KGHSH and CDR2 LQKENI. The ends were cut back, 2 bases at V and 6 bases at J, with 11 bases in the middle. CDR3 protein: CASSPEDIRNSPLHF. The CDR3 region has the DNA TGTGCCAGCTCACCAGAGGACATCCGTAATTCACCCCTCCACTTT.

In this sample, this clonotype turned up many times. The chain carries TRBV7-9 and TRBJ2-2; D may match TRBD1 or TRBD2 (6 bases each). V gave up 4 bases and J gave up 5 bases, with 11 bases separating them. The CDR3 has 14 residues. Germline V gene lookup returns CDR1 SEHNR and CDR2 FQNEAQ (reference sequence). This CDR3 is CASSWGALTGELFF. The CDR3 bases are TGTGCCAGCAGCTGGGGGGCGCTGACCGGGGAGCTGTTTTTT.

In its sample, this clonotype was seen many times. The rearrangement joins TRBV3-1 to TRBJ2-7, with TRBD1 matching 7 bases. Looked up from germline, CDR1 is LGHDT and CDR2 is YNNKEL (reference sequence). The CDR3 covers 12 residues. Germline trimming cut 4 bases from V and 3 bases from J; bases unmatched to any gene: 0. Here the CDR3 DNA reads TGTGCCAGCAGCCGACAGGGCTACGAGCAGTACTTC. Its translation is CASSRQGYEQYF.

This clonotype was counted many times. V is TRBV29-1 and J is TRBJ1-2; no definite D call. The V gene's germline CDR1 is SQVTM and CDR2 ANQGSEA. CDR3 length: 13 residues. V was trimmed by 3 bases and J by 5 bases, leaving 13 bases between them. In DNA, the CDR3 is TGCAGCGTTGAGTTTAGAGAAAGATATGGCTACACCTTC. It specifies CSVEFRERYGYTF.

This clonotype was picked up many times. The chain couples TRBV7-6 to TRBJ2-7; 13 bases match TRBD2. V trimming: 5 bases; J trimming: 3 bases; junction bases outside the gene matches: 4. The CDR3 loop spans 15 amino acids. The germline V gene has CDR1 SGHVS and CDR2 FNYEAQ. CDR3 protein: CASSAGLAGDYEQYF. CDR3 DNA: TGTGCCAGCAGCGCCGGACTAGCGGGGGACTACGAGCAGTACTTC.

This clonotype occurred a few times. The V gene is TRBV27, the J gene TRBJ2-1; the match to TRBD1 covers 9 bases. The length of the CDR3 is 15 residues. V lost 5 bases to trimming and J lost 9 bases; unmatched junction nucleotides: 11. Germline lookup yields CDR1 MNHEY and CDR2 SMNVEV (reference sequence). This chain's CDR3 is CASSLGQGRVGEQFF. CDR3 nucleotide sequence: TGTGCCAGCAGTCTCGGACAGGGGAGGGTGGGTGAGCAGTTCTTC.

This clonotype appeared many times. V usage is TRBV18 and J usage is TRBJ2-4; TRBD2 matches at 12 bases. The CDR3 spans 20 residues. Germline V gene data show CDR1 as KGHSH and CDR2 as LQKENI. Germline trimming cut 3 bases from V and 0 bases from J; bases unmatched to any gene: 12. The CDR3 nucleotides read TGTGCCAGCTCACCCGAGAGGCTAGCGGGGGGGCCACTAGCCAAAAACATTCAGTACTTC. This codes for CASSPERLAGGPLAKNIQYF.

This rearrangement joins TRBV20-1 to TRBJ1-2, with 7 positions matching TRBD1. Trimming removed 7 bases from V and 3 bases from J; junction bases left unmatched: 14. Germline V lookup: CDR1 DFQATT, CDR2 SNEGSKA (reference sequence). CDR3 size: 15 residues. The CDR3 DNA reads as TGCAGTGGATATCGGACAGGCACAGGGGACTATGGCTACACCTTC. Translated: CSGYRTGTGDYGYTF.

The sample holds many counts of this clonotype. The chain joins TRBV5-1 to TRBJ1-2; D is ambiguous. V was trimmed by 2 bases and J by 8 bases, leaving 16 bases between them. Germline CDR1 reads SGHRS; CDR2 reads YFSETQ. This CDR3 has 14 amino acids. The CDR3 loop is CASSFQTGENGYTF. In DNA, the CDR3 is TGCGCCAGCAGCTTTCAAACGGGAGAGAACGGCTACACCTTC.

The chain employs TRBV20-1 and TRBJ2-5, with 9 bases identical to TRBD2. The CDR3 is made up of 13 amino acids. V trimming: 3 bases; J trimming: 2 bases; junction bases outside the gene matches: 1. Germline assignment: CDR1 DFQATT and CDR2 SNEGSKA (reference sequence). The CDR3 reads CSASSGGQETQYF. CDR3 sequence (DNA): TGCAGTGCTAGTAGCGGGGGACAAGAGACCCAGTACTTC.

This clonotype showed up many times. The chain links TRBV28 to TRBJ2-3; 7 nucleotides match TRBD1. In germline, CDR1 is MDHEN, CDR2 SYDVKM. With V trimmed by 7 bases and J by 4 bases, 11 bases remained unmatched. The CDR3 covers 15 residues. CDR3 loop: CASTDANRGPDTQYF. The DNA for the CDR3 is TGTGCCAGCACCGATGCCAACAGGGGCCCAGATACGCAGTATTTT. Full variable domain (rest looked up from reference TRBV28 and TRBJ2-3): DVKVTQSSRYLVKRTGEKVFLECVQDMDHENMFWYRQDPGLGLRLIYFSYDVKMKEKGDIPEGYSVSREKKERFSLILESASTNQTSMYLCASTDANRGPDTQYFGPGTRLTVL.

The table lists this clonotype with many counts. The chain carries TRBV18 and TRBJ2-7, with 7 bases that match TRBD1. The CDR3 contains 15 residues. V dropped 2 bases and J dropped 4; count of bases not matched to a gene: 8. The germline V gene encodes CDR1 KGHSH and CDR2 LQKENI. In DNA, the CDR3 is TGTGCCAGCTCACCATTACCGGACAGGACTTACGAGCAGTACTTC. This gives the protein CASSPLPDRTYEQYF.

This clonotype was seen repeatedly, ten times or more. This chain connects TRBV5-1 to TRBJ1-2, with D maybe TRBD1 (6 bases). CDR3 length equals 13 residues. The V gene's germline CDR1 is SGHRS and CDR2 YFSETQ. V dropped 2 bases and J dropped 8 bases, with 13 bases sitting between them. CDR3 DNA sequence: TGCGCCAGCAGCTTTGTACAGGGATCCGGCTACACCTTC. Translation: CASSFVQGSGYTF.